The T cell receptor (beta chain) described here comes from a study of shared clonotypes between healthy human individuals. Study-wide context: Each donor contributed plates that comprised three CD4 naive, three CD4 memory, two CD8 naive and one CD8 memory. Study-wide points: Generation probability values for non-shared clonotypes were lower than those for clonotypes shared by all four donors.

Notes on this clone: What it recognizes is unknown.

Every subset's genomic DNA went evenly onto several immunoSEQ plates. Assay used: immunoSEQ multiplex PCR; TCRdb lists only in-frame clones, some missing. The table shows about 190,000 clones, with 65% to 70% occurring only once. The V gene lost 7 bases and the J gene lost 5 bases, with 11 bases spanning the gap. CDR1 and CDR2 (germline): SQVTM, ANQGSEA. The CDR3 spans 11 residues. None of the donors, who were healthy HIV-negative adults, had recently had acute infections or vaccinations. Sequencing used memory CD4+ T cells sorted from blood. Documented subset: CD45RA-negative fraction. This TCR came from a young man in good health. V and J are TRBV29-1 and TRBJ1-1; D possibly corresponds to TRBD1 (5 bases). The CDR3 bases are TGCAGCGGGGGGAAAGCGACTGAAGCTTTCTTT. Translated: CSGGKATEAFF.